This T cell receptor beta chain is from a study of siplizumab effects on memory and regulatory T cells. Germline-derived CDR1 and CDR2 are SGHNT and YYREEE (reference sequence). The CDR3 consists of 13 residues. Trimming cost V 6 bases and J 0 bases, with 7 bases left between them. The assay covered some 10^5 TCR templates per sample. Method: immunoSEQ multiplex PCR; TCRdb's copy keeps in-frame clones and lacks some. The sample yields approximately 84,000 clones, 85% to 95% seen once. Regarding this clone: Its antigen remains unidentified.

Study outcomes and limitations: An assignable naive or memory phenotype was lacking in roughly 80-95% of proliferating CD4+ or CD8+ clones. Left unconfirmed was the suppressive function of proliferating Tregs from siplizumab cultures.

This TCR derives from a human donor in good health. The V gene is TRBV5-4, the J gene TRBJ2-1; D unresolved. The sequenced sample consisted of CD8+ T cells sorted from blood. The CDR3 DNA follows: TGTGCCAGCACCCGAAGCTCCTACAATGAGCAGTTCTTC. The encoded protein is CASTRSSYNEQFF.